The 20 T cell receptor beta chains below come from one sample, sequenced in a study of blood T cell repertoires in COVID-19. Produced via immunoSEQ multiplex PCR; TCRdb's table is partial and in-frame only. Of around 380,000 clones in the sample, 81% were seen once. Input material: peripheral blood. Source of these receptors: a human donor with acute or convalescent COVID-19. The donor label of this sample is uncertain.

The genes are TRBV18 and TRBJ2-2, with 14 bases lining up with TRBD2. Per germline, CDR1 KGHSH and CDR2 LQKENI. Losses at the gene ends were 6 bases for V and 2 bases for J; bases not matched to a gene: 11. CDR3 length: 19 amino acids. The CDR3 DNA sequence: TGTGCCAGCTCCGTCGGACTAGCGGGGGGTCCTAAAAACACCGGGGAGCTGTTTTTT. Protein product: CASSVGLAGGPKNTGELFF.

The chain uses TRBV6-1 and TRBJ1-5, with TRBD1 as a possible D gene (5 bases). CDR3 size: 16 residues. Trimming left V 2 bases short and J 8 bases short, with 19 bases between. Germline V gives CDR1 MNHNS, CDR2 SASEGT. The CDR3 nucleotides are TGTGCCAGCAGTGAAAAACCCCCGTCCGGGGGGAAGCCCCAGCATTTT. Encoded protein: CASSEKPPSGGKPQHF.

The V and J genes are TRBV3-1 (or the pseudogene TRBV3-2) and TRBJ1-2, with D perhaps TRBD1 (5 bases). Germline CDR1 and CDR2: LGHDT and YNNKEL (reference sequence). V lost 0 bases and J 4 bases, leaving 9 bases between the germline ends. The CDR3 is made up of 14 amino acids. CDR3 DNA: TGTGCCAGCAGCCAAGATCAGGGAAGCTATGGCTACACCTTC. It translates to CASSQDQGSYGYTF.

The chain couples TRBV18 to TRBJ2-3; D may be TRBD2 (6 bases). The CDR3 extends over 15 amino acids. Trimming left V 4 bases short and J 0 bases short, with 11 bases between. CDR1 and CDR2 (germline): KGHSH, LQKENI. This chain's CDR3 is CASSRRDSSTDTQYF. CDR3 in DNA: TGTGCCAGCTCACGACGGGACTCTAGCACAGATACGCAGTATTTT.

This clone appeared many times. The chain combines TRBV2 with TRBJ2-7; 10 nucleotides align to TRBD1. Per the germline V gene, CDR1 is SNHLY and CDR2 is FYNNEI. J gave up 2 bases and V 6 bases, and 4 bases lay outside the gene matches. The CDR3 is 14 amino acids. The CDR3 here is CASRRTGGTYEQYF. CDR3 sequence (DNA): TGTGCCAGCAGGCGGACAGGGGGAACCTACGAGCAGTACTTC.

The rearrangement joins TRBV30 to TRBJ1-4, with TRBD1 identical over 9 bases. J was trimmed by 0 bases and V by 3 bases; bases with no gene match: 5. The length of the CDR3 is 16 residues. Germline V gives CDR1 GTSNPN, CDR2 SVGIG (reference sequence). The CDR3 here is CAWRGTGFATNEKLFF. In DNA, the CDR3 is TGTGCCTGGAGAGGGACAGGGTTTGCAACTAATGAAAAACTGTTTTTT.

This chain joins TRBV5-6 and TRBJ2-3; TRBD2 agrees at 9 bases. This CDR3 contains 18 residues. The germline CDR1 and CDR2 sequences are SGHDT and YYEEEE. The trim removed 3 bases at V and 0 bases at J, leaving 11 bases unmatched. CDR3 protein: CASSWQAGGFRSTDTQYF. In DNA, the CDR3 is TGTGCCAGCAGCTGGCAAGCGGGGGGCTTCAGGAGCACAGATACGCAGTATTTT. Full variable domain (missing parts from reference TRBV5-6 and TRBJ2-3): DAGVTQSPTHLIKTRGQQVTLRCSPKSGHDTVSWYQQALGQGPQFIFQYYEEEERQRGNFPDRFSGHQFPNYSSELNVNALLLGDSALYLCASSWQAGGFRSTDTQYFGPGTRLTVL.

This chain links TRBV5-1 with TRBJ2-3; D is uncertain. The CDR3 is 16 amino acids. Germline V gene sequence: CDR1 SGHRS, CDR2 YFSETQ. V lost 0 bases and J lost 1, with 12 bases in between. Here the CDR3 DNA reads TGCGCCAGCAGCTTGGGTACGGGTTGGGGCACAGATACGCAGTATTTT. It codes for CASSLGTGWGTDTQYF.

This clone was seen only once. CDR3: CASSEAGAPGGYTF. The DNA of the CDR3 is TGTGCCAGCAGTGAAGCAGGGGCGCCAGGTGGCTACACCTTC. The chain combines TRBV2 with TRBJ1-2; TRBD1 might be the D (5 bases). The CDR3 is 14 amino acids. In germline, CDR1 is SNHLY, CDR2 FYNNEI. V lost 0 bases and J lost 7, with 12 bases in between.

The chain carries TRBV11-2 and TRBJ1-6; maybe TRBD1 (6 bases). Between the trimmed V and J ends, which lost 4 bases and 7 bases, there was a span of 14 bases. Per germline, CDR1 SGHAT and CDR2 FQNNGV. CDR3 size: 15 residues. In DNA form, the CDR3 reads TGTGCCAGCAGCTCCGAGCGGACAGTAAATTCACCCCTCCACTTT. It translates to CASSSERTVNSPLHF.

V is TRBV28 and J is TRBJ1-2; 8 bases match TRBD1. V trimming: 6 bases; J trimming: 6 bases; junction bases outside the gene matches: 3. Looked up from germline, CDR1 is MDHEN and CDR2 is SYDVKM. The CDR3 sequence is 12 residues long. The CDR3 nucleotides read TGTGCCAGCAGGCTGACAGGGGATGGCTACACCTTC. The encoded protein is CASRLTGDGYTF.

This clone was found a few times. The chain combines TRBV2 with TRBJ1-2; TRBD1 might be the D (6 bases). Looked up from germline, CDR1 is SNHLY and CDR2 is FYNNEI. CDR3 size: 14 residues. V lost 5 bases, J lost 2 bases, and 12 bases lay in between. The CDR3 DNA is TGTGCCAGCAGTAAACAGGGAAACAACTATGGCTACACCTTC. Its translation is CASSKQGNNYGYTF.

CDR3 amino acids: CASSEVSYEQYF. The CDR3, as DNA: TGTGCCAGCAGTGAAGTCAGCTACGAGCAGTACTTC. This chain joins TRBV6-1 and TRBJ2-7; D is unclear. In germline, CDR1 is MNHNS, CDR2 SASEGT. V lost 1 base to trimming and J lost 3 bases, with 4 bases between them. The CDR3 has 12 residues.

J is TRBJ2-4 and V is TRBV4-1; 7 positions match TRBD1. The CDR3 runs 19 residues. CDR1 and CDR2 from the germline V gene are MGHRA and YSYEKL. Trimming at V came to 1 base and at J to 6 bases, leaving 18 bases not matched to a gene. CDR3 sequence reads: CASSQVGGRVRSAPNIQYF. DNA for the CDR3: TGCGCCAGCAGCCAAGTAGGGGGCAGGGTTCGATCGGCTCCAAACATTCAGTACTTC.

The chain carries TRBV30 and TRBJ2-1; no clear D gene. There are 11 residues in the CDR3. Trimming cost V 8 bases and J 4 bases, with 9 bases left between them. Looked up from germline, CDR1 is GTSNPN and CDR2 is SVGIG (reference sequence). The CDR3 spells CARQVYNEQFF. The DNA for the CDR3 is TGTGCCCGGCAGGTTTACAATGAGCAGTTCTTC.

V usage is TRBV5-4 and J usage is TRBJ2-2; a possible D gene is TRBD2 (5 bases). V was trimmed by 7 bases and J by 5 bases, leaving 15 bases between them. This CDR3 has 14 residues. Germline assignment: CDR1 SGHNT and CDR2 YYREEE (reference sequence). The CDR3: CASAPVGVTGELFF. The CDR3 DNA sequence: TGTGCCAGCGCCCCGGTCGGGGTTACCGGGGAGCTGTTTTTT.

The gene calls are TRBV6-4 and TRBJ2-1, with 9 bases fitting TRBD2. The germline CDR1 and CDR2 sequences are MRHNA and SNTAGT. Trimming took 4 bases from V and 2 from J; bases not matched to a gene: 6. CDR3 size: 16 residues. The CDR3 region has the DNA TGTGCCAGCAGTGGTGATGGCGGGGGGGCCTACAATGAGCAGTTCTTC. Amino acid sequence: CASSGDGGGAYNEQFF.

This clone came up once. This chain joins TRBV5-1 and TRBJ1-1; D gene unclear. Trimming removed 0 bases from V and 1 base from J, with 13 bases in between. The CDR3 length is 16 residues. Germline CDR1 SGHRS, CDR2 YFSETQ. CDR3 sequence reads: CASSLASGGWNTEAFF. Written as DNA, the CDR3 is TGCGCCAGCAGCTTGGCCTCAGGAGGGTGGAACACTGAAGCTTTCTTT.

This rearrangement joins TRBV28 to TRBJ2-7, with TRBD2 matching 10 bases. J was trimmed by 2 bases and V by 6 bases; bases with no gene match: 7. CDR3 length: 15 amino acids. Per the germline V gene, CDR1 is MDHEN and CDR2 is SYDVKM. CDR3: CASSRTSGNTYEQYF. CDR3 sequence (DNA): TGTGCCAGCAGCCGGACTAGCGGTAACACCTACGAGCAGTACTTC.

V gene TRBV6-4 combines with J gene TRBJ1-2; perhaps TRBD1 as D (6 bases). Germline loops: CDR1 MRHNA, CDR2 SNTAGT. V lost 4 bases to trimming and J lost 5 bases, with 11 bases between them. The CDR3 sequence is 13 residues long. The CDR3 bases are TGTGCCAGCAGTGCAACAGGGTGGTATGGCTACACCTTC. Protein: CASSATGWYGYTF.